The entry below describes one T cell receptor beta chain. This specimen belongs to a study of technical replicates of blood from a handful of donors. The CDR3 runs 11 residues. Germline V gene lookup returns CDR1 WNHNN and CDR2 SYGVQD (reference sequence). The V end was cut by 8 bases, the J end by 3 bases, with 8 bases between. Libraries were prepared by immunoSEQ multiplex PCR; TCRdb keeps only in-frame clonotypes and omits some of them. The sample comprises approximately 92,000 clones, 95% of which are singletons, and 0.34% rests with the top ten. The sample taken for sequencing was T cells isolated from PBMCs. V gene TRBV10-1 combines with J gene TRBJ2-7; unclear D gene. This TCR was recovered from a human donor in good health. The DNA of the CDR3 is TGCGCCAGCCAAGGAGACTACGAGCAGTACTTC. The encoded protein is CASQGDYEQYF.